Listed here is a single T cell receptor (beta chain). The sorted-subset replicate PCRs were given about 210 ng DNA, which is some 29,000 T cell genomes. Only in-frame clones appear in the TCRdb table, and some are missing; sequencing was by immunoSEQ multiplex PCR. The data hold 1 million to 1.2 million clones, with approximately 80% observed a single time. The data stem from a study of shared clonotypes between healthy human individuals. As for the study in general: Three plates were used per donor for CD4 naive, three for CD4 memory, two for CD8 naive and one for CD8 memory.

V was cut by 1 base and J by 4 bases, with 8 bases left in between. The V gene's germline CDR1 is SGHTA and CDR2 FQGTGA. This CDR3 spans 15 amino acids. Donors had no recently reported acute infections or vaccinations and were HIV-negative. The receptor was isolated from a man aged 18 to 35 in good health. Some clones in this sample may be carry-over from other donors' samples. The V call is TRBV7-3, the J call TRBJ2-6; no firm D call. Sequences were obtained from memory CD4+ T cells from PBMCs. The subset denotes: CD45RA-negative fraction. The CDR3 DNA is TGTGCCAGCAGCTTAAGTAGGACCGGGGCCAACGTCCTGACTTTC. Amino acid sequence: CASSLSRTGANVLTF.